The clone carrying this T cell receptor beta chain was detected only a few times. This sample was taken from a study of T cells in Graves' hyperthyroidism and ophthalmopathy. Amplification targeted TCR beta CDR3 regions from RNA transcripts. Carried out on the TCR CDR3, a first-round RT-PCR used the HTBI primer set. TCRdb re-derived calls from the multiplex PCR reads in MiXCR, one entry per CDR3 protein. The sample includes roughly 360,000 distinct CDR3 sequences, approximately 15% seen only once; the top ten take around 20%. CDR1 is SGDLS and CDR2 is YYNGEE in the germline V gene. The CDR3 totals 16 residues. Deletions cut 2 bases from V and 0 bases from J, with 11 bases between.

The sample taken for sequencing was blood. The chain links TRBV9 to TRBJ2-2; no clear D gene. This clonotype originated in a man aged 25-45 years with Graves' hyperthyroidism that later progressed to Graves' ophthalmopathy. The CDR3: CASSVNPGANTGELFF. DNA for the CDR3: TGTGCCAGCAGCGTGAATCCAGGCGCGAACACCGGGGAGCTGTTTTTT.